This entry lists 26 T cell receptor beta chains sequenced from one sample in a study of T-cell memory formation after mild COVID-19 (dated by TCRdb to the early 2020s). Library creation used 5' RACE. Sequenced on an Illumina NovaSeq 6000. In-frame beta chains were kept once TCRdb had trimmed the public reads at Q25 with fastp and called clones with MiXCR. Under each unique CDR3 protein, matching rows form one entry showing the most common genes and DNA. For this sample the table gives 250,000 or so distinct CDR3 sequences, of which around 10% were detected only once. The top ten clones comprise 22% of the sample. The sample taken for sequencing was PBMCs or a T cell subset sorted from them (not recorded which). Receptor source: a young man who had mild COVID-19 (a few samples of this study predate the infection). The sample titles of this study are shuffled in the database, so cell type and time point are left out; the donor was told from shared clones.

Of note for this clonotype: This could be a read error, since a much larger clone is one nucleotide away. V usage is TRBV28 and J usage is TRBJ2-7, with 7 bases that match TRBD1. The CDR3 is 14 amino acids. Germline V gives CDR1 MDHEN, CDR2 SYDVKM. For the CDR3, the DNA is TGTGCCAGCAGTTTATTCGGGACAGACTACGAGCAGTGCGTC. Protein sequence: CASSLFGTDYEQCV.

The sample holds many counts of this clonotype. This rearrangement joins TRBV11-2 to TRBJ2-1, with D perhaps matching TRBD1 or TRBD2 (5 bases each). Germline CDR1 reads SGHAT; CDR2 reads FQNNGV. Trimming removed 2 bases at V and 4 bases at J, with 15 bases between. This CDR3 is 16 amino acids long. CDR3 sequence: CASSLLARGFYNEQFF. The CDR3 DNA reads TGTGCCAGCAGCTTATTAGCGAGGGGCTTTTACAATGAGCAGTTCTTC.

The CDR3 DNA sequence: TGCAGTGCTATAAGAACCGGGGGGAATCAGCCCCAGCATTTT. The encoded protein is CSAIRTGGNQPQHF. The V and J genes are TRBV20-1 and TRBJ1-5, with D possibly TRBD1 on 5 matching bases. CDR3 length: 14 residues. The V end was cut by 4 bases, the J end by 4 bases, with 14 bases between. CDR1 and CDR2 (germline): DFQATT, SNEGSKA (reference sequence).

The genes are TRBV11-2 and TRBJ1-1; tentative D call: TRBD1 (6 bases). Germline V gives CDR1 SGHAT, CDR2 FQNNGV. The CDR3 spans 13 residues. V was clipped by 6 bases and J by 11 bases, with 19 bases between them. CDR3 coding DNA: TGTGCCAGCAGAGTTAACAGGGATACGTGGGCTTTCTTT. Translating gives CASRVNRDTWAFF. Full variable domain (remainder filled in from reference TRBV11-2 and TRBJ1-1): EAGVAQSPRYKIIEKRQSVAFWCNPISGHATLYWYQQILGQGPKLLIQFQNNGVVDDSQLPKDRFSAERLKGVDSTLKIQPAKLEDSAVYLCASRVNRDTWAFFGQGTRLTVV.

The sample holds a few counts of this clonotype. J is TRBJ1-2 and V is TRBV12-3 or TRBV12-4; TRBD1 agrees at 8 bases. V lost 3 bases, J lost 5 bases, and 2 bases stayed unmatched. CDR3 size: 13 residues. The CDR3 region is CASSLNRGYGYTF. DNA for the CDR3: TGTGCCAGCAGTTTGAACAGGGGGTATGGCTACACCTTC.

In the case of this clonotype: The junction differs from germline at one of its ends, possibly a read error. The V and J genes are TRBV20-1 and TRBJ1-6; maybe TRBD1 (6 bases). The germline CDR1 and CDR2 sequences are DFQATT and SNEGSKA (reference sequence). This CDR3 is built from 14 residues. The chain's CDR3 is CSARVRGGGSPLHF. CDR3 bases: TGCAGTGCCAGAGTTAGAGGGGGAGGATCACCCCTCCACTTT.

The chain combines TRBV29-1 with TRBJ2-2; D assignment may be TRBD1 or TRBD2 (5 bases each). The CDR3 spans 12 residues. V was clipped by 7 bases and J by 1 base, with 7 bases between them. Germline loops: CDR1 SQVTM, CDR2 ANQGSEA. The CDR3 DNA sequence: TGCAGCGGGGGACGGAACACCGGGGAGCTGTTTTTT. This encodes CSGGRNTGELFF.

This CDR3 is CASSQGEGAWSYEQYF. Here the CDR3 DNA reads TGCGCCAGCAGCCAAGGTGAAGGGGCATGGTCCTACGAGCAGTACTTC. The V and J genes are TRBV4-1 and TRBJ2-7; tentative D call: TRBD1 (5 bases). This CDR3 has 16 residues. Germline assignment: CDR1 MGHRA and CDR2 YSYEKL. V was clipped by 1 base and J by 1 base, with 14 bases between them.

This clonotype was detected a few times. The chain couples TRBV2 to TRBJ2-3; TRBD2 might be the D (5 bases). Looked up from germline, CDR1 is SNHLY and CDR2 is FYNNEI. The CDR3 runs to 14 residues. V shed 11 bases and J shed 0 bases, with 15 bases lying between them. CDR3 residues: CASLPGYSTDTQYF. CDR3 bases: TGTGCCTCTCTGCCGGGATATAGCACAGATACGCAGTATTTT.

CDR3: CASGQRGEYF. The CDR3 coding sequence is TGTGCCAGCGGACAGCGGGGCGAGTATTTT. J is TRBJ2-3 and V is TRBV6-6, with D possibly TRBD2 on 7 matching bases. The germline V gene encodes CDR1 MNHNY and CDR2 SVGAGI (reference sequence). The V gene lost 8 bases and the J gene lost 13 bases, with 13 bases spanning the gap. This CDR3 is 10 amino acids long.

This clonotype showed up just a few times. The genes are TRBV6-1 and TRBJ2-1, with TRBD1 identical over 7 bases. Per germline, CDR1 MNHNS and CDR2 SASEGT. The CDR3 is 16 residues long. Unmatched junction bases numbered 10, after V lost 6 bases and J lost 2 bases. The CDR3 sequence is CASRRMQGVPYNEQFF. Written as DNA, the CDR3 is TGTGCCAGCAGACGAATGCAGGGGGTTCCCTACAATGAGCAGTTCTTC.

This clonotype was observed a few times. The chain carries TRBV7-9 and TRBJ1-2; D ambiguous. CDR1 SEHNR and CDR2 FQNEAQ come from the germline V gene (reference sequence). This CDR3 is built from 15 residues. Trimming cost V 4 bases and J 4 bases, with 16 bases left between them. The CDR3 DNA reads TGTGCCAGCAGCTCGCCCACGCTCCCCATCTATGGCTACACCTTC. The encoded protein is CASSSPTLPIYGYTF.

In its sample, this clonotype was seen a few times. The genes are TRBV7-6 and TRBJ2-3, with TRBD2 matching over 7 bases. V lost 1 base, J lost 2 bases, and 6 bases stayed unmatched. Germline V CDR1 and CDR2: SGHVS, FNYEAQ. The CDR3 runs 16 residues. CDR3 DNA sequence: TGTGCCAGCAGCTTAGATTTCGGGAGGACCACAGATACGCAGTATTTT. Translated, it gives CASSLDFGRTTDTQYF. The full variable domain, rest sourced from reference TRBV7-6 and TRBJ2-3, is GAGVSQSPRYKVTKRGQDVALRCDPISGHVSLYWYRQALGQGPEFLTYFNYEAQQDKSGLPNDRFSAERPEGSISTLTIQRTEQRDSAMYRCASSLDFGRTTDTQYFGPGTRLTVL.

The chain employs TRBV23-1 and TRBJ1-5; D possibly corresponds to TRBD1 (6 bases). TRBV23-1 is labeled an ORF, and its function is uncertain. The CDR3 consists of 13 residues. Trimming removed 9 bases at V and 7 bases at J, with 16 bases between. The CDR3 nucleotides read TGCGCCAGGGGGGCTATGTATGAACAGCCCCAGCATTTT. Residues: CARGAMYEQPQHF.

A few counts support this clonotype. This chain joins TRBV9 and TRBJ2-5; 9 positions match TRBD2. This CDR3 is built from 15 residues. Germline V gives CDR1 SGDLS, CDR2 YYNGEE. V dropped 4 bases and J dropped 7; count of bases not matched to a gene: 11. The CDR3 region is CASSPLRGRGGTQYF. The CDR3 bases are TGTGCCAGCAGCCCCCTTCGCGGGAGGGGTGGGACCCAGTACTTC.

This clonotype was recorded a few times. The DNA of the CDR3 is TGTGCCAGTAGCCCTCGGGCCTACAATGAGCAGTTCTTC. Translated, it gives CASSPRAYNEQFF. The V gene is TRBV19, the J gene TRBJ2-1, with no clear D. The V end was cut by 6 bases, the J end by 2 bases, with 8 bases between. The CDR3 spans 13 residues. Per the germline V gene, CDR1 is LNHDA and CDR2 is SQIVND (reference sequence).

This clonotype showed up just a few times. CDR3: CSVEDSVETQYF. CDR3 DNA sequence: TGCAGCGTTGAAGATTCAGTAGAGACCCAGTACTTC. This chain links TRBV29-1 with TRBJ2-5; D unclear. CDR1 and CDR2 (germline): SQVTM, ANQGSEA. V was pared by 0 bases and J by 4 bases, with 6 bases between. CDR3 length: 12 residues.

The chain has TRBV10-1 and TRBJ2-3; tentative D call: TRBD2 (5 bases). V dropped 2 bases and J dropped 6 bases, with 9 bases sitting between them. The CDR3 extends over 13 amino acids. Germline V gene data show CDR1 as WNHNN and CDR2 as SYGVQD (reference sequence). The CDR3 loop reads CASSEPAVDTQYF. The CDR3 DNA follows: TGCGCCAGCAGTGAGCCAGCGGTGGATACGCAGTATTTT.

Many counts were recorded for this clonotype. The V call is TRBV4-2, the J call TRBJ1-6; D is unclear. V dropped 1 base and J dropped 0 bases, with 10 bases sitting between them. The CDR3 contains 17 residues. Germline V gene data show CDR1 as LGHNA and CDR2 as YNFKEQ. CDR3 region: CASSQGTYSSYNSPLHF. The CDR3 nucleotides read TGTGCCAGCAGCCAAGGCACCTACAGCTCCTATAATTCACCCCTCCACTTT.

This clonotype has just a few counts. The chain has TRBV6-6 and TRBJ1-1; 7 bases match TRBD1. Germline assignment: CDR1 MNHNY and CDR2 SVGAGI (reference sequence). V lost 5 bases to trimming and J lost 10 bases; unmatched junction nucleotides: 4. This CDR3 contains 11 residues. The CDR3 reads CASSPQGTAFF. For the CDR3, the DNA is TGTGCCAGCAGTCCACAGGGGACAGCTTTCTTT.

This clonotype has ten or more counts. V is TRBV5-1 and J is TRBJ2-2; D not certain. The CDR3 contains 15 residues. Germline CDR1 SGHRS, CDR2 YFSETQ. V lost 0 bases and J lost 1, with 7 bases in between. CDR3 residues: CASSLGQVNTGELFF. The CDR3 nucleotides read TGCGCCAGCAGCTTGGGCCAGGTGAACACCGGGGAGCTGTTTTTT. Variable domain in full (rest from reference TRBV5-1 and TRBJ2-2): KAGVTQTPRYLIKTRGQQVTLSCSPISGHRSVSWYQQTPGQGLQFLFEYFSETQRNKGNFPGRFSGRQFSNSRSEMNVSTLELGDSALYLCASSLGQVNTGELFFGEGSRLTVL.

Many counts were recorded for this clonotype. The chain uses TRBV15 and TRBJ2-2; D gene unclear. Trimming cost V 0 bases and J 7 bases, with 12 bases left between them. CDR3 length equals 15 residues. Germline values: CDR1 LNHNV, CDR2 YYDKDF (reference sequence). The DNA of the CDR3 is TGTGCCACCAGCAGAGATCGAGAATGGGACGGGGAGCTGTTTTTT. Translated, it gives CATSRDREWDGELFF. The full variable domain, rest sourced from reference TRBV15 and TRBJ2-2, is DAMVIQNPRYQVTQFGKPVTLSCSQTLNHNVMYWYQQKSSQAPKLLFHYYDKDFNNEADTPDNFQSRRPNTSFCFLDIRSPGLGDTAMYLCATSRDREWDGELFFGEGSRLTVL.

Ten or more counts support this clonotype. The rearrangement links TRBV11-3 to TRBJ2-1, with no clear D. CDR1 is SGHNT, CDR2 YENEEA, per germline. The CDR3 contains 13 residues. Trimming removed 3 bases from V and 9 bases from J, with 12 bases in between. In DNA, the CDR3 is TGTGCCAGCAGCTTTATCCCCGAAGGTGAGCAGTTCTTC. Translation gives CASSFIPEGEQFF.

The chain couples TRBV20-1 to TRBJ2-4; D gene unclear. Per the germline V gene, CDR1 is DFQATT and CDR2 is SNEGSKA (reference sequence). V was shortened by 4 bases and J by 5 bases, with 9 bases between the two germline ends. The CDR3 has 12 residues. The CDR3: CSATGRENIQYF. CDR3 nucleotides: TGCAGTGCTACCGGCAGAGAAAACATTCAGTACTTC.

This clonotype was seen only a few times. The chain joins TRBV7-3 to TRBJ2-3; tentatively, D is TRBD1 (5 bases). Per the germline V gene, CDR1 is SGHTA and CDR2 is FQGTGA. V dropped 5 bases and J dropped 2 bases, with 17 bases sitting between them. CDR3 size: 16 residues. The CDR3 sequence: CASSIGHVPHTDTQYF. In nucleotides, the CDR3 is TGTGCCAGCAGCATAGGACACGTACCCCACACAGATACGCAGTATTTT.

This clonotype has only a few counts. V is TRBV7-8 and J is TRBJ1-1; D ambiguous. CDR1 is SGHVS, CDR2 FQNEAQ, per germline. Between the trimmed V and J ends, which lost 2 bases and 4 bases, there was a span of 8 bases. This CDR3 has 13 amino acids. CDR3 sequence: CASSLSASTEAFF. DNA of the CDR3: TGTGCCAGCAGCTTATCCGCCAGCACTGAAGCTTTCTTT. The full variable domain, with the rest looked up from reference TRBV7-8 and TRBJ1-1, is GAGVSQSPRYKVAKRGQDVALRCDPISGHVSLFWYQQALGQGPEFLTYFQNEAQLDKSGLPSDRFFAERPEGSVSTLKIQRTQQEDSAVYLCASSLSASTEAFFGQGTRLTVV.